The sequence of this T cell receptor (beta chain) was determined in a study of OX40 agonist ivuxolimab in advanced cancers. Assay: immunoSEQ multiplex PCR; the TCRdb copy retains only in-frame clones and omits some. Here the sample spans some 71,000 clones, roughly 84% being singletons. The V segment lost 2 bases and the J segment 5 bases; nucleotides outside the gene matches: 5. Germline V CDR1 and CDR2: MNHNY, SVGAGI (reference sequence). The CDR3 spans 16 residues. The specimen was CD4+ or CD8+ T cells sorted from blood, collected in a trial of the OX40 agonist ivuxolimab. This TCR derives from an adult with an advanced solid tumor such as melanoma, head and neck, liver or kidney cancer. The chain links TRBV6-6 to TRBJ1-4; 10 nucleotides align to TRBD1. The CDR3 nucleotides read TGTGCCAGCAGTTACGGGACAGGGGAGGGGAATGAAAAACTGTTTTTT. Amino acids: CASSYGTGEGNEKLFF.